Here is one T cell receptor beta chain with its context. The antigen remains undetermined. Repertoires were generated with immunoSEQ multiplex PCR, while TCRdb's copy carries only in-frame clones and drops some. The sample records roughly 76,000 clones, around 74% being singletons. Germline V CDR1 and CDR2: LNHDA, SQIVND (reference sequence). The V gene lost 4 bases and the J gene lost 7 bases, with 17 bases spanning the gap. The CDR3 sequence is 16 residues long. These data are taken from a study of radiotherapy plus CTLA-4 blockade in lung cancer. The overall study: Objective responses arose in 18% of patients, and 31% experienced disease control. General observations from the study: Researchers report tumor-derived TCR clones expanding in blood after radiotherapy plus ipilimumab. It was early blood T cell clone dynamics, with interferon-beta, that reportedly best predicted response.

Those with chemo-refractory metastatic non-small-cell lung cancer were treated with focal radiation combined with CTLA-4 blockade using ipilimumab. The sample here was peripheral blood, taken from a patient treated with radiotherapy plus ipilimumab. The chain links TRBV19 to TRBJ1-6; TRBD1 might be the D (5 bases). The TCR comes from a human donor with non-small cell lung cancer whose response to radiotherapy plus ipilimumab could not be evaluated. In DNA, the CDR3 is TGTGCCAGTAGTAGGCCCTATGACGGGGGGAATTCACCCCTCCACTTT. The encoded protein is CASSRPYDGGNSPLHF.